This is a list of T cell receptor beta chains from one sample in a study of cytomegalovirus exposure and HLA in healthy donors. Method: immunoSEQ multiplex PCR; TCRdb's copy keeps in-frame clones and lacks some. Among 110,000 to 150,000 clones listed, around 75% were seen once. Sequencing input: PBMCs. Every receptor here comes from a woman aged 25 to 39 in good health and CMV-seronegative. Each CDR3 is given with its conserved first and last residue. A D gene is named only where the DNA matches it firmly.

TRBJ2-1 TRBV7-9 NA CASSFLTQGNEQFF
TRBJ2-5 TRBV11-2 TRBD2 CASSLVGGAGGGETQYF
TRBJ1-6 TRBV6-5 NA CASSYSGGDSPLHF
TRBJ1-1 TRBV9 NA CASSVDPGREAFF
TRBJ1-1 TRBV10-3 TRBD1 CAISERDSVNTEAFF
TRBJ1-1 TRBV4-1 NA CASSQVRQTRAEAFF
TRBJ1-5 TRBV4-2 TRBD1 CASSQGDRNSNQPQHF
TRBJ2-1 TRBV27 TRBD1 CASSHQRQGLTYNEQFF
TRBJ1-4 TRBV5-1 TRBD1 CASSLQSPGQGWEKLFF
TRBJ2-3 TRBV18 TRBD2 CASSPTSGASGRAADTQYF
TRBJ2-1 TRBV10-1 TRBD2 CASSEPGTSGRGNEQFF
TRBJ1-6 TRBV7-8 NA CASGKGQNSPLHF
TRBJ2-7 TRBV29-1 NA CSVGGLGDYEQYF
TRBJ2-7 TRBV19 TRBD2 CASSTPGGVRSYEQYF
TRBJ1-1 TRBV2 NA CASSEDQAPNTEAFF
TRBJ2-1 TRBV18 TRBD1 CASSLGQNPYNEQFF
TRBJ2-7 TRBV28 TRBD2 CASSSSLAGAREQYF
TRBJ1-5 TRBV28 TRBD1 CASSRDRDQPQHF
TRBJ2-3 TRBV5-1 NA CASSLAGLGTDTQYF
TRBJ1-1 TRBV28 NA CASSPIPQGWNTEAFF
TRBJ2-1 TRBV9 TRBD2 CASSVGGLAFDEQFF
TRBJ2-1 TRBV5-1 NA CASSTTYNEQFF
TRBJ1-2 TRBV7-9 NA CASGRNQGKASTNYGYTF
TRBJ2-3 TRBV2 NA CASRGDSGRDTQYF
TRBJ2-3 TRBV4-1 TRBD2 CASSQAGIAGVGDTQYF
TRBJ2-7 TRBV5-8 NA CASSLDNSYEQYF
TRBJ2-2 TRBV29-1 NA CSVDSGTPYRGTGELFF
TRBJ1-5 TRBV6-6 NA CASSYRGSNQPQHF
TRBJ2-3 TRBV4-2 NA CASSSPPSTDTQYF
TRBJ2-1 TRBV30 TRBD2 CACYWGGSEQFF
TRBJ2-3 TRBV11-2 NA CASSLGGGTQYF